These 29 T cell receptor beta chains were sequenced from one sample in a study of brain T cells in children with intractable seizures. Profiling relied on immunoSEQ multiplex PCR, and the TCRdb table lists in-frame clones only, not all of them. The sample consists of fewer than 85,000 clones, approximately 94% of them appearing once. The sample was peripheral blood, taken at surgery. These receptors were collected from a boy younger than two with tuberous sclerosis and intractable seizures.

The V and J genes are TRBV7-6 and TRBJ1-1, with D uncertain. The CDR3 contains 14 residues. CDR1 is SGHVS and CDR2 is FNYEAQ in the germline V gene. Trimming pared 2 bases from V and 1 base from J, leaving 8 bases between. This CDR3 is CASSLSGWNTEAFF. The CDR3 DNA follows: TGTGCCAGCAGCTTATCCGGGTGGAACACTGAAGCTTTCTTT.

This chain joins TRBV18 and TRBJ1-1; no definite D call. V lost 2 bases and J 1 base, leaving 8 bases between the germline ends. Germline V gene data show CDR1 as KGHSH and CDR2 as LQKENI. This CDR3 is built from 14 residues. CDR3: CASSPEATNTEAFF. The CDR3 DNA sequence: TGTGCCAGCTCACCAGAGGCCACGAACACTGAAGCTTTCTTT.

This chain connects TRBV24-1 to TRBJ2-1; 10 nucleotides match TRBD2. The CDR3 is made up of 20 amino acids. The V segment lost 4 bases and the J segment 2 bases; nucleotides outside the gene matches: 16. Germline CDR1 KGHDR, CDR2 SFDVKD. The CDR3 here is CATSDHSRLAGDPPYNEQFF. DNA for the CDR3: TGTGCCACCAGTGACCACTCTCGGCTAGCGGGAGATCCACCCTACAATGAGCAGTTCTTC.

The rearrangement links TRBV12-3 or TRBV12-4 to TRBJ1-1; tentative D call: TRBD1 (5 bases). The CDR3 has 13 residues. V was trimmed by 1 base and J by 2 bases, leaving 5 bases between them. CDR3 in DNA: TGTGCCAGCAGTTTAGGGGACAACACTGAAGCTTTCTTT. Its translation is CASSLGDNTEAFF.

Only one count was recorded for this clone. The chain uses TRBV15 and TRBJ2-7; no reliable D call. Germline CDR1 LNHNV, CDR2 YYDKDF (reference sequence). Trimming removed 4 bases at V and 3 bases at J, with 10 bases between. CDR3 length: 13 residues. CDR3 bases: TGTGCCACCAGCATAGGTCGTAACTACGAGCAGTACTTC. Residues: CATSIGRNYEQYF.

This clone was recorded once. The chain combines TRBV20-1 with TRBJ1-2; D gene ambiguous. Trimming took 3 bases from V and 14 from J, leaving 13 bases between them. CDR3 length equals 10 residues. Looked up from germline, CDR1 is DFQATT and CDR2 is SNEGSKA (reference sequence). The CDR3 protein is CSARDRSLTF. Written as DNA, the CDR3 is TGCAGTGCTAGGGACCGGTCTTTGACCTTC.

This clone was observed a single time. The chain joins TRBV9 to TRBJ2-2; 8 bases match TRBD1. This CDR3 is 16 amino acids long. The V and J ends lost 3 bases and 7 bases, in that order; junction bases with no gene match: 11. The germline CDR1 and CDR2 sequences are SGDLS and YYNGEE. The CDR3 here is CASSARTGIAFGELFF. In DNA form, the CDR3 reads TGTGCCAGCAGCGCAAGGACAGGGATTGCGTTCGGGGAGCTGTTTTTT. The complete variable domain, with remaining parts taken from reference TRBV9 and TRBJ2-2, reads DSGVTQTPKHLITATGQRVTLRCSPRSGDLSVYWYQQSLDQGLQFLIQYYNGEERAKGNILERFSAQQFPDLHSELNLSSLELGDSALYFCASSARTGIAFGELFFGEGSRLTVL.

The rearrangement uses TRBV15 and TRBJ1-3; 9 bases are a match to TRBD1. Trimming at V came to 3 bases and at J to 3 bases, leaving 9 bases not matched to a gene. The CDR3 contains 17 residues. Germline lookup yields CDR1 LNHNV and CDR2 YYDKDF (reference sequence). The CDR3 loop reads CATSSGTGWKSGNTIYF. CDR3 DNA: TGTGCCACCAGCAGCGGGACAGGGTGGAAGAGTGGAAACACCATATATTTT.

This clone was seen only once. The genes are TRBV24-1 and TRBJ1-2, with TRBD1 as a possible D gene (5 bases). V was pared by 7 bases and J by 5 bases, with 13 bases between. Germline V CDR1 and CDR2: KGHDR, SFDVKD. The CDR3 totals 13 residues. The CDR3 region has the DNA TGTGCCACCAGCGCGGCAGAGGGGTATGGCTACACCTTC. Protein product: CATSAAEGYGYTF.

The rearrangement links TRBV7-9 to TRBJ2-7; TRBD2 might be the D (6 bases). The CDR3 totals 17 residues. In germline, CDR1 is SEHNR, CDR2 FQNEAQ (reference sequence). V lost 1 base, J lost 2 bases, and 18 bases lay in between. CDR3 protein: CASSLGSGVEGPYEQYF. The DNA of the CDR3 is TGTGCCAGCAGCTTAGGGTCCGGGGTGGAGGGTCCCTACGAGCAGTACTTC. The whole variable domain, remainder taken from reference TRBV7-9 and TRBJ2-7, is DTGVSQNPRHKITKRGQNVTFRCDPISEHNRLYWYRQTLGQGPEFLTYFQNEAQLEKSRLLSDRFSAERPKGSFSTLEIQRTEQGDSAMYLCASSLGSGVEGPYEQYFGPGTRLTVT.

This chain connects TRBV28 to TRBJ2-2; D remains unclear. Germline V gives CDR1 MDHEN, CDR2 SYDVKM. Trimming left V 3 bases short and J 4 bases short, with 9 bases between. The CDR3 covers 14 residues. The DNA for the CDR3 is TGTGCCAGCAGTTTGGCAGGAAGCACCGGGGAGCTGTTTTTT. Translation: CASSLAGSTGELFF.

The V and J genes are TRBV30 and TRBJ2-5; D unresolved. The CDR3 consists of 11 residues. V was clipped by 5 bases and J by 2 bases, with 6 bases between them. Germline V gene lookup returns CDR1 GTSNPN and CDR2 SVGIG (reference sequence). CDR3 amino acids: CAWAYQETQYF. The CDR3 DNA follows: TGTGCCTGGGCGTATCAAGAGACCCAGTACTTC.

The rearrangement uses TRBV6-5 and TRBJ1-1, with D uncertain. The CDR3 has 15 residues. Trimming pared 0 bases from V and 6 bases from J, leaving 14 bases between. CDR1 and CDR2 from the germline V gene are MNHEY and SVGAGI. The DNA for the CDR3 is TGTGCCAGCAGTTACTCATCCTTTGAGGGAGCTGAAGCTTTCTTT. It translates to CASSYSSFEGAEAFF.

This rearrangement joins TRBV27 to TRBJ1-5; D unclear. Germline V gene lookup returns CDR1 MNHEY and CDR2 SMNVEV (reference sequence). CDR3 length: 12 amino acids. The V and J ends lost 6 bases and 8 bases respectively, with 11 bases between them. CDR3 residues: CASRTGSEPQHF. For the CDR3, the DNA is TGTGCCAGCAGGACCGGATCGGAGCCCCAGCATTTT.

The CDR3: CASSLAATTGINYGYTF. CDR3 sequence (DNA): TGCGCCAGCAGCTTGGCCGCGACAACAGGGATCAACTATGGCTACACCTTC. The chain is built from TRBV5-1 and TRBJ1-2, with TRBD1 as a possible D gene (6 bases). Looked up from germline, CDR1 is SGHRS and CDR2 is YFSETQ. CDR3 size: 17 residues. V lost 0 bases and J 2 bases, leaving 17 bases between the germline ends.

The J gene is TRBJ2-1, the V gene TRBV6-1; TRBD2 aligns across 9 bases. Germline CDR1 MNHNS, CDR2 SASEGT. The V gene end was trimmed by 1 base and the J gene end by 10 bases; junction bases not matched to a gene: 8. The CDR3 spans 15 residues. The CDR3 nucleotides are TGTGCCAGCAGTGAAGGACTAGCGGACCTAGGGGAGCAGTTCTTC. This sequence encodes CASSEGLADLGEQFF.

The chain carries TRBV5-1 and TRBJ2-5, with D tentatively TRBD1 (6 bases). The V end lost 4 bases, the J end lost 3 bases, and 10 bases lay between the germline ends. The germline CDR1 and CDR2 sequences are SGHRS and YFSETQ. CDR3 size: 13 residues. The CDR3 DNA sequence: TGCGCCAGCAGCGGAAACAGGGAAGAGACCCAGTACTTC. It codes for CASSGNREETQYF.

J is TRBJ2-2 and V is TRBV11-2, with 11 nucleotides matching TRBD2. There are 14 residues in the CDR3. Germline assignment: CDR1 SGHAT and CDR2 FQNNGV. Unmatched junction bases numbered 10, after V lost 5 bases and J lost 14 bases. The CDR3 DNA reads TGTGCCAGCAGCCCAGGCGCTAGCGGGAGGTTTCTGTTTTTT. It codes for CASSPGASGRFLFF.

The V gene is TRBV3-1 (or the pseudogene TRBV3-2), the J gene TRBJ2-3; 9 nucleotides line up with TRBD2. V lost 2 bases and J lost 3; bases outside the gene matches: 9. This CDR3 spans 17 amino acids. CDR1 is LGHDT and CDR2 is YNNKEL in the germline V gene (reference sequence). CDR3 sequence reads: CASSQLRGGLSTDTQYF. DNA of the CDR3: TGTGCCAGCAGCCAATTGCGGGGGGGGCTAAGTACAGATACGCAGTATTTT.

The genes are TRBV2 and TRBJ1-1; D remains unclear. V lost 7 bases and J 4 bases, leaving 13 bases between the germline ends. Germline CDR1 SNHLY, CDR2 FYNNEI. The CDR3 extends over 13 amino acids. This CDR3 is CASNYEGFTEAFF. CDR3 nucleotides: TGTGCCAGCAACTATGAGGGTTTCACTGAAGCTTTCTTT. Variable domain in full (rest from reference TRBV2 and TRBJ1-1): EPEVTQTPSHQVTQMGQEVILRCVPISNHLYFYWYRQILGQKVEFLVSFYNNEISEKSEIFDDQFSVERPDGSNFTLKIRSTKLEDSAMYFCASNYEGFTEAFFGQGTRLTVV.

V is TRBV5-4 and J is TRBJ2-5, with TRBD1 identical over 7 bases. Looked up from germline, CDR1 is SGHNT and CDR2 is YYREEE (reference sequence). V lost 5 bases, J lost 2 bases, and 12 bases stayed unmatched. This CDR3 contains 16 residues. CDR3 DNA: TGTGCCAGCAGGAAGGGGACAGCCCCGCTTCAAGAGACCCAGTACTTC. Translating it yields CASRKGTAPLQETQYF.

This clone showed up just once. The J gene is TRBJ2-1, the V gene TRBV9; 9 positions agree with TRBD2. The V segment lost 3 bases and the J segment 3 bases; nucleotides outside the gene matches: 4. Germline V CDR1 and CDR2: SGDLS, YYNGEE. The CDR3 loop spans 15 amino acids. The CDR3 here is CASSASSGNYNEQFF. DNA for the CDR3: TGTGCCAGCAGCGCCTCTAGCGGGAACTACAATGAGCAGTTCTTC.

CDR3 amino acids: CASSSSPSGGPDEQFF. The CDR3 region has the DNA TGCGCCAGCAGCTCCAGTCCGTCTGGAGGGCCCGATGAGCAGTTCTTC. This chain connects TRBV5-1 to TRBJ2-1; a weak D match, TRBD2 (6 bases). The germline V gene encodes CDR1 SGHRS and CDR2 YFSETQ. The V end was cut by 3 bases, the J end by 8 bases, with 21 bases between. The CDR3 length is 16 residues.

The table lists this clone with a count of one. The rearrangement uses TRBV19 and TRBJ2-1, with D possibly being TRBD1 or TRBD2 (6 bases each). Germline V gives CDR1 LNHDA, CDR2 SQIVND (reference sequence). Trimming took 7 bases from V and 9 from J, leaving 10 bases between them. CDR3 size: 11 residues. The CDR3 DNA reads as TGTGCCAGTACCACGGGGGCTGAGCAGTTCTTC. Its protein is CASTTGAEQFF. Full variable domain (rest looked up from reference TRBV19 and TRBJ2-1): DGGITQSPKYLFRKEGQNVTLSCEQNLNHDAMYWYRQDPGQGLRLIYYSQIVNDFQKGDIAEGYSVSREKKESFPLTVTSAQKNPTAFYLCASTTGAEQFFGPGTRLTVL.

The chain carries TRBV20-1 and TRBJ1-5; D not resolved. This CDR3 is built from 10 residues. Germline V gene sequence: CDR1 DFQATT, CDR2 SNEGSKA (reference sequence). Trimming removed 7 bases at V and 9 bases at J, with 10 bases between. CDR3 nucleotide sequence: TGCAGTGTCAGTCGGGGGCCCCAGCATTTT. This codes for CSVSRGPQHF.

Only one count was recorded for this clone. V gene TRBV6-5 combines with J gene TRBJ2-7; 10 bases map to TRBD1. With 3 bases clipped from V and 7 bases from J, the junction kept 6 bases outside the gene matches. The CDR3 extends over 14 amino acids. Germline V lookup: CDR1 MNHEY, CDR2 SVGAGI. The CDR3 sequence: CASSYFGTGEEQYF. The DNA for the CDR3 is TGTGCCAGCAGTTATTTCGGGACAGGGGAAGAGCAGTACTTC.

The chain combines TRBV7-3 with TRBJ1-1; tentative D call: TRBD1 (6 bases). Germline loops: CDR1 SGHTA, CDR2 FQGTGA. V lost 3 bases, J lost 1 base, and 9 bases lay in between. This CDR3 has 14 amino acids. Here the CDR3 reads CASSFKQGNTEAFF. CDR3 nucleotide sequence: TGTGCCAGCAGCTTTAAACAGGGGAACACTGAAGCTTTCTTT.

The CDR3 DNA sequence: TGTGCCAGCAGTTTGACAGGCCTTAATGAAAAACTGTTTTTT. Translating gives CASSLTGLNEKLFF. The chain combines TRBV7-9 with TRBJ1-4, with D perhaps matching TRBD1 (6 bases). The CDR3 sequence is 14 residues long. The V gene's germline CDR1 is SEHNR and CDR2 FQNEAQ (reference sequence). V was clipped by 6 bases and J by 4 bases, with 12 bases between them.

The chain joins TRBV30 to TRBJ2-5, with D unclear. Germline V gene data show CDR1 as GTSNPN and CDR2 as SVGIG (reference sequence). The CDR3 sequence is 12 residues long. V shed 2 bases and J shed 4 bases, with 8 bases lying between them. CDR3 residues: CAWSPPRETQYF. The CDR3 DNA reads as TGTGCCTGGAGTCCCCCCAGAGAGACCCAGTACTTC.